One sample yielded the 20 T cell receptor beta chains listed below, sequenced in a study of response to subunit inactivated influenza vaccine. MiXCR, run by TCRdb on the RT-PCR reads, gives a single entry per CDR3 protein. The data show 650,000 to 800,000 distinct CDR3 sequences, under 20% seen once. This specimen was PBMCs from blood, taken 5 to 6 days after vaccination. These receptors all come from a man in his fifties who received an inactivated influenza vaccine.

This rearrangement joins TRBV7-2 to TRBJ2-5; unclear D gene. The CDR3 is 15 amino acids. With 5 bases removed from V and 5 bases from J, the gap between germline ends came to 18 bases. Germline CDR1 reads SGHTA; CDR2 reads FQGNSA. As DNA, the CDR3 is TGTGCCAGCAGCCCCCGGGTTCTCTCGGCGGAGACCCAGTACTTC. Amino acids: CASSPRVLSAETQYF.

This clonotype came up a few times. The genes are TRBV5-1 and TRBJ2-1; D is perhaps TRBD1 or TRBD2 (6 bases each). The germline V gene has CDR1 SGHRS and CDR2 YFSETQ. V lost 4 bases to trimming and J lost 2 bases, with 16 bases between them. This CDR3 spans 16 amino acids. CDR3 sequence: CASSPTGGQAYNEQFF. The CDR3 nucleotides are TGCGCCAGCAGCCCCACCGGGGGACAAGCCTACAATGAGCAGTTCTTC.

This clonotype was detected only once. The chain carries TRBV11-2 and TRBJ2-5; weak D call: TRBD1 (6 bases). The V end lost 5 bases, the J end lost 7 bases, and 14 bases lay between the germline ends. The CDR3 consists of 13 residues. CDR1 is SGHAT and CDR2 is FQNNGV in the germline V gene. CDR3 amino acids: CASSGRTVGTQYF. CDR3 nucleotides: TGTGCCAGCAGCGGCCGGACAGTAGGGACCCAGTACTTC.

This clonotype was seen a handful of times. The CDR3 sequence is CASSFGPRDEQFF. The CDR3 DNA reads TGTGCCAGCAGCTTTGGGCCCCGCGATGAGCAGTTCTTC. The V and J genes are TRBV7-8 and TRBJ2-1, with no clear D. The CDR3 covers 13 residues. V shed 3 bases and J shed 8 bases, with 11 bases lying between them. Germline CDR1 reads SGHVS; CDR2 reads FQNEAQ. Filled out from reference TRBV7-8 and TRBJ2-1, the complete variable domain reads GAGVSQSPRYKVAKRGQDVALRCDPISGHVSLFWYQQALGQGPEFLTYFQNEAQLDKSGLPSDRFFAERPEGSVSTLKIQRTQQEDSAVYLCASSFGPRDEQFFGPGTRLTVL.

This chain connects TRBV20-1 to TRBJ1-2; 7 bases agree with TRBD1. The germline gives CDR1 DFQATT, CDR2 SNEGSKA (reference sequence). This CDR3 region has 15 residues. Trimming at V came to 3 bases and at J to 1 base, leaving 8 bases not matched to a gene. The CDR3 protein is CSASEGAGGNYGYTF. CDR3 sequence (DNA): TGCAGTGCTAGTGAGGGGGCAGGGGGTAACTATGGCTACACCTTC.

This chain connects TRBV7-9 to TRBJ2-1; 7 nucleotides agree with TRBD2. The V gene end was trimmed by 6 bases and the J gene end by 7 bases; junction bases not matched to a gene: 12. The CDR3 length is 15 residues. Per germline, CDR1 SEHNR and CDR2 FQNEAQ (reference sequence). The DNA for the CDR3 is TGTGCCAGCAGTCCCCCTGGCGGGAGAGGAAATGAGCAGTTCTTC. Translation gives CASSPPGGRGNEQFF.

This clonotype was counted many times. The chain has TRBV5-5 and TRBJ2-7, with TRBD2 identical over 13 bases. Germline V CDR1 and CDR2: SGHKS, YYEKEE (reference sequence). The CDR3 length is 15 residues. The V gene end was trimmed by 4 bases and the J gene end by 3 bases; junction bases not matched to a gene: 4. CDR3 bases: TGTGCCAGCAGCCTAGGGACTAGCGGGGACTACGAGCAGTACTTC. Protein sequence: CASSLGTSGDYEQYF.

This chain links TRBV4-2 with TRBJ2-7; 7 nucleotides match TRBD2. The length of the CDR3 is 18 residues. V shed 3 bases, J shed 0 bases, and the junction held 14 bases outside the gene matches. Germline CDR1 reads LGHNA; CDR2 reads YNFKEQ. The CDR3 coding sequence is TGTGCCAGCAGCCAGAGTCTCGCACGTGGCGGGAGCTCCTACGAGCAGTACTTC. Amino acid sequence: CASSQSLARGGSSYEQYF.

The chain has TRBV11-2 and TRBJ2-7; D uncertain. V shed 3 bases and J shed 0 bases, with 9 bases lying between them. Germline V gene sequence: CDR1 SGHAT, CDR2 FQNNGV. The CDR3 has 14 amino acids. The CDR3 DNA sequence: TGTGCCAGCAGCTTCCTTGCCGTCTCCTACGAGCAGTACTTC. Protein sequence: CASSFLAVSYEQYF. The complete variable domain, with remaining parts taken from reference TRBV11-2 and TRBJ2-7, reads EAGVAQSPRYKIIEKRQSVAFWCNPISGHATLYWYQQILGQGPKLLIQFQNNGVVDDSQLPKDRFSAERLKGVDSTLKIQPAKLEDSAVYLCASSFLAVSYEQYFGPGTRLTVT.

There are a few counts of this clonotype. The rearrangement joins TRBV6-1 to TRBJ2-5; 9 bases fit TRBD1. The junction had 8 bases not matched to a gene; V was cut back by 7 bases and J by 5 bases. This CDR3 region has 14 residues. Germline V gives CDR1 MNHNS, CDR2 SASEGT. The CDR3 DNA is TGTGCCAGCACTCCGGACAGGGGAGGGGAGACCCAGTACTTC. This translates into CASTPDRGGETQYF.

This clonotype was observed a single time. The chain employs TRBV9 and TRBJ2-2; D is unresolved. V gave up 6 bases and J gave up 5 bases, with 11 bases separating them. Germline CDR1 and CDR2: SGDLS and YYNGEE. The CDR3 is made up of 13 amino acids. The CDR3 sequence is CASTPVQTGELFF. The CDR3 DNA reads TGTGCCAGCACTCCGGTCCAGACCGGGGAGCTGTTTTTT.

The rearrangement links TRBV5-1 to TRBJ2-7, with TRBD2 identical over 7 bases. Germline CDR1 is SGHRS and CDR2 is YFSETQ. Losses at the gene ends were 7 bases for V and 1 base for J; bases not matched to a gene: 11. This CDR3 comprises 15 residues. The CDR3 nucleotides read TGCGCCAGCTCCGGGTACGGCGGGAGTTCCTACGAGCAGTACTTC. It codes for CASSGYGGSSYEQYF.

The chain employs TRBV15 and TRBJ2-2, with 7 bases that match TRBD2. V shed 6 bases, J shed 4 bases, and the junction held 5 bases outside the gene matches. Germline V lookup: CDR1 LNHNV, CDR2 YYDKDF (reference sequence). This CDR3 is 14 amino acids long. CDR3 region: CATRGTGGTGELFF. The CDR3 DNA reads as TGTGCCACCAGAGGAACGGGGGGCACCGGGGAGCTGTTTTTT.

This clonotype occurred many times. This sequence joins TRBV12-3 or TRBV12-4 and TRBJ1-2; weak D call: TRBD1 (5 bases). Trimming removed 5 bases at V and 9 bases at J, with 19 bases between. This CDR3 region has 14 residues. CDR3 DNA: TGTGCCAGCAGTCCGGGGGGACTGCCTTGGAGCTACACCTTC. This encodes CASSPGGLPWSYTF.

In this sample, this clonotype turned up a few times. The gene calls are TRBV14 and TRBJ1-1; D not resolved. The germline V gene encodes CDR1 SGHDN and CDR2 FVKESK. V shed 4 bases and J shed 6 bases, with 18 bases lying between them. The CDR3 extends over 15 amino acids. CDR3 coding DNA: TGTGCCAGCAGCCGCTACGTGGGGTCGGCGGCTGAAGCTTTCTTT. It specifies CASSRYVGSAAEAFF.

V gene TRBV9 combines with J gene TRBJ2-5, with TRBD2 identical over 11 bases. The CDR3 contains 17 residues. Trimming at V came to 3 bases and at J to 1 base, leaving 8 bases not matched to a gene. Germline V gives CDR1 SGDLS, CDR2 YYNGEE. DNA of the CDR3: TGTGCCAGCAGCGCAAACCACGGGACTAGCGGCCAAGAGACCCAGTACTTC. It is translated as CASSANHGTSGQETQYF.

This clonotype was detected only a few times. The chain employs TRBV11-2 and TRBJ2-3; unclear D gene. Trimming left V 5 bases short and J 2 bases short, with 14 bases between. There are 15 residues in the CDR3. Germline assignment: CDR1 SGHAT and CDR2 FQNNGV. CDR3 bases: TGTGCCAGCAGCGTCTTAACAGTGGACACAGATACGCAGTATTTT. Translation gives CASSVLTVDTDTQYF.

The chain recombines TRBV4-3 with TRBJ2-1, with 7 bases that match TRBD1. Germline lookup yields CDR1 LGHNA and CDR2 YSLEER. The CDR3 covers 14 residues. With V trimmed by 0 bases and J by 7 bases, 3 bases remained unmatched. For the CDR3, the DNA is TGCGCCAGCAGCCAAGATATCAGGGGGAATGAGCAGTTCTTC. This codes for CASSQDIRGNEQFF.

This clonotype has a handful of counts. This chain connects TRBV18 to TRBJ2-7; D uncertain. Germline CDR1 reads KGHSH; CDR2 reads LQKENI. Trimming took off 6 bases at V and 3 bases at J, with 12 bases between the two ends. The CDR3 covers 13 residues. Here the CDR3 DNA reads TGTGCCAGCTCCGTTGGGGAAAACTACGAGCAGTACTTC. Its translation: CASSVGENYEQYF. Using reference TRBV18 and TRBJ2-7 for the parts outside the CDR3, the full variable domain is NAGVMQNPRHLVRRRGQEARLRCSPMKGHSHVYWYRQLPEEGLKFMVYLQKENIIDESGMPKERFSAEFPKEGPSILRIQQVVRGDSAAYFCASSVGENYEQYFGPGTRLTVT.

The chain's CDR3 is CASSDRYYEQYF. The DNA of the CDR3 is TGTGCCAGCTCTGACAGATACTACGAGCAGTACTTC. The chain couples TRBV6-2 or TRBV6-3 to TRBJ2-7, with D tentatively TRBD1 (5 bases). Germline assignment: CDR1 MNHEY and CDR2 SVGEGT. V was trimmed by 8 bases and J by 3 bases, leaving 11 bases between them. The CDR3 extends over 12 amino acids.